The following is a TCR beta chain sequence with its context. The CDR3 covers 13 residues. The germline V gene encodes CDR1 LNHDA and CDR2 SQIVND (reference sequence). The germline V and J ends were trimmed by 7 bases and 4 bases, with 14 bases remaining between them. The source of the sample is a study of blood T cell repertoires in COVID-19. At the level of the study: COVID-19 samples from acute and convalescent phases originated in the United States, Italy and Spain. Sources were T cells, B-cell-depleted T cells, or PBMCs; the material itself was cDNA or gDNA.

Assay used: immunoSEQ multiplex PCR; TCRdb lists only in-frame clones, some missing. The top ten clones hold around a third of a sample with roughly 74,000 clones, approximately 84% of them seen once. The receptor was derived from a man in his 70s with acute or convalescent COVID-19. The sequencing input was peripheral blood. The gene calls are TRBV19 and TRBJ2-7; D is ambiguous. CDR3 in DNA: TGTGCCAGTAAATTCACGACTTCATACGAGCAGTACTTC. Translated: CASKFTTSYEQYF. Combining the CDR3 with reference TRBV19 and TRBJ2-7 gives the whole variable domain DGGITQSPKYLFRKEGQNVTLSCEQNLNHDAMYWYRQDPGQGLRLIYYSQIVNDFQKGDIAEGYSVSREKKESFPLTVTSAQKNPTAFYLCASKFTTSYEQYFGPGTRLTVT.